A selection of T cell receptor beta chains follows, all from one sample in a study of memory CD4+ T cells and cytomegalovirus serostatus. Profiling relied on immunoSEQ multiplex PCR, and the TCRdb table lists in-frame clones only, not all of them. The sample gives tens of thousands of clones, 76% of which show up once; approximately 1.9% is in the top ten. What was sequenced was memory CD4+ T cells from blood. These receptors came from an adult in good health and CMV-seronegative. Both conserved end residues are part of each CDR3. Each record gives: J gene, D gene, clone size, V gene, CDR3 protein, CDR3 DNA. A D gene is named only where the DNA matches it firmly. Clone size is given for some rows only: seen once, a few or many times, or a class if the clone is expanded.

>TRBJ1-1|TRBD1|few|TRBV30
CAWTPRGRRNTEAFF
TGTGCCTGGACTCCCAGGGGGAGGAGGAACACTGAAGCTTTCTTT
>TRBJ2-2|NA|NA|TRBV2
CASLGTSTGELFF
TGTGCCAGCCTCGGGACTTCCACCGGGGAGCTGTTTTTT
>TRBJ2-3|NA|few|TRBV6-1
CASSERGSSDTQYF
TGTGCCAGCAGTGAGAGGGGGAGCTCAGATACGCAGTATTTT
>TRBJ1-1|NA|few|TRBV10-2
CASSESLPNTEAFF
TGCGCCAGCAGTGAGTCGTTACCGAACACTGAAGCTTTCTTT
>TRBJ1-6|TRBD1|NA|TRBV7-3
CASSQDGQGGSPLHF
TGTGCCAGCAGCCAGGACGGACAGGGAGGTTCACCCCTCCACTTT
>TRBJ2-5|NA|few|TRBV11-2
CASSLAGPTGAQYF
TGTGCCAGCAGCTTAGCGGGCCCGACGGGGGCCCAGTACTTC
>TRBJ2-7|NA|NA|TRBV7-2
CASSPKSAYGQYF
TGTGCCAGCAGCCCCAAGTCTGCTTACGGGCAGTACTTC
>TRBJ2-1|TRBD1|NA|TRBV6-1
CASSEGQGGINEQFF
TGTGCCAGCAGTGAGGGACAGGGGGGGATCAATGAGCAGTTCTTC
>TRBJ2-2|NA|NA|TRBV5-1
CASSFGGTGELFF
TGCGCCAGCAGCTTTGGGGGCACCGGGGAGCTGTTTTTT
>TRBJ2-7|NA|few|TRBV5-1
CASSLVAGGSYEQYF
TGCGCCAGCAGCTTGGTCGCTGGGGGCTCCTACGAGCAGTACTTC
>TRBJ2-5|TRBD2|NA|TRBV4-1
CASSLRLAGGTQETQYF
TGCGCCAGCAGCCTAAGACTAGCGGGGGGGACCCAAGAGACCCAGTACTTC
>TRBJ1-2|NA|once|TRBV4-2
CASSQGEEQGNYGYTF
TGTGCCAGCAGCCAAGGAGAGGAACAGGGCAACTATGGCTACACCTTC
>TRBJ1-2|NA|NA|TRBV5-4
CASSLDRDGYTF
TGTGCCAGCAGCTTGGACAGGGATGGCTACACCTTC
>TRBJ2-3|NA|NA|TRBV15
CATSRDRGDTQYF
TGTGCCACCAGCAGAGATCGGGGGGATACGCAGTATTTT
>TRBJ2-6|NA|NA|TRBV5-1
CASSFPSMVATANSGANVLTF
TGCGCCAGCAGCTTTCCTAGTATGGTTGCGACAGCAAACTCTGGGGCCAACGTCCTGACTTTC
>TRBJ1-5|NA|NA|TRBV6-1
CASSDSQGWNQPQHF
TGTGCCAGCAGTGATTCACAGGGCTGGAATCAGCCCCAGCATTTT
>TRBJ2-1|TRBD2|NA|TRBV28
CASKPLAGVRDEQFF
TGTGCCAGCAAACCACTAGCGGGGGTTCGGGATGAGCAGTTCTTC
>TRBJ1-1|NA|NA|TRBV7-9
CASSPKSLNTEAFF
TGTGCCAGCAGCCCTAAGAGTCTGAACACTGAAGCTTTCTTT
>TRBJ2-3|TRBD2|once|TRBV19
CASSYERGLTDTQYF
TGTGCCAGTAGTTATGAGCGGGGACTCACAGATACGCAGTATTTT
>TRBJ1-1|NA|NA|TRBV25-1
CASSTGIGRKSEAFF
TGTGCCAGCAGTACAGGGATAGGGCGCAAATCTGAAGCTTTCTTT
>TRBJ2-5|NA|NA|TRBV27
CASSSRSTQETQYF
TGTGCCAGCAGTTCTAGGAGCACCCAAGAGACCCAGTACTTC
>TRBJ2-5|NA|NA|TRBV30
CAWSPSARETQYF
TGTGCCTGGAGCCCCTCGGCGAGGGAGACCCAGTACTTC
>TRBJ1-2|NA|NA|TRBV28
CASSSGSYASSNYGYTF
TGTGCCAGCAGTTCTGGGTCCTACGCGAGTAGTAACTATGGCTACACCTTC
>TRBJ1-3|TRBD1|once|TRBV7-9
CASSFNRGSGNTIYF
TGTGCCAGCAGCTTCAACAGGGGCTCTGGAAACACCATATATTTT
>TRBJ1-6|TRBD1|NA|TRBV7-2
CASSLEPGGYSPLHF
TGTGCCAGCAGCTTAGAGCCAGGGGGGTATTCACCCCTCCACTTT
>TRBJ1-1|NA|NA|TRBV15
CATSRGGLAAMAFF
TGTGCCACCAGCAGGGGGGGACTTGCCGCGATGGCTTTCTTT
>TRBJ2-7|TRBD1|few|TRBV19
CASSPTGVDEQYF
TGTGCCAGTAGCCCAACAGGGGTAGACGAGCAGTACTTC
>TRBJ1-4|TRBD1|few|TRBV5-1
CASSSDRGNEKLFF
TGCGCCAGCAGCTCCGACAGGGGAAATGAAAAACTGTTTTTT
>TRBJ1-5|NA|few|TRBV9
CASSVDGANQPQHF
TGTGCCAGCAGCGTAGACGGGGCCAATCAGCCCCAGCATTTT
>TRBJ1-2|TRBD1|once|TRBV18
CASSPRTGVGYTF
TGTGCCAGCTCACCACGAACAGGGGTGGGCTACACCTTC
>TRBJ1-4|TRBD1|NA|TRBV5-6
CASSENRGRVEKLFF
TGTGCCAGCAGCGAAAACAGGGGGAGAGTTGAAAAACTGTTTTTT
>TRBJ1-1|TRBD1|few|TRBV6-5
CASSQQGVRGTEAFF
TGTGCCAGCAGTCAACAGGGGGTTCGGGGCACTGAAGCTTTCTTT
>TRBJ2-7|TRBD1|NA|TRBV28
CASRQQGGDEQYF
TGTGCCAGCAGACAACAGGGGGGTGACGAGCAGTACTTC
>TRBJ2-7|NA|NA|TRBV6-6
CASSYSQGTYEQYF
TGTGCCAGCAGTTACAGCCAGGGGACCTACGAGCAGTACTTC
>TRBJ2-5|NA|NA|TRBV5-4
CASSLGPQETQYF
TGTGCCAGCAGCTTGGGGCCTCAAGAGACCCAGTACTTC
>TRBJ2-7|TRBD1|once|TRBV6-6
CASSARDREYEQYF
TGTGCCAGCAGTGCCCGGGACAGGGAATACGAGCAGTACTTC
>TRBJ1-2|NA|NA|TRBV28
CASTTGYYGYTF
TGTGCCAGCACGACCGGATACTATGGCTACACCTTC
>TRBJ2-7|TRBD1|NA|TRBV9
CASSVGTGPKYEQYF
TGTGCCAGCAGCGTCGGGACAGGTCCTAAGTACGAGCAGTACTTC